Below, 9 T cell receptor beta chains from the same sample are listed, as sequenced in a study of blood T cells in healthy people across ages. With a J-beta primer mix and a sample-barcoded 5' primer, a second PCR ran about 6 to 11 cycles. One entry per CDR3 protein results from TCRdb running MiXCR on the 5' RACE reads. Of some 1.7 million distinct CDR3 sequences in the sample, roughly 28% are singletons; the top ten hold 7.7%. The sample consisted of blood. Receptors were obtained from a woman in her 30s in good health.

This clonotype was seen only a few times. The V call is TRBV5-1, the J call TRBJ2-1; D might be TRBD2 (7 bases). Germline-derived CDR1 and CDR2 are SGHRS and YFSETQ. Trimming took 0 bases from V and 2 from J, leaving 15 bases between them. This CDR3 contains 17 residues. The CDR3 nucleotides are TGCGCCAGCAGCTTGGTGACAGGTAGCGGGCCCTACAATGAGCAGTTCTTC. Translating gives CASSLVTGSGPYNEQFF.

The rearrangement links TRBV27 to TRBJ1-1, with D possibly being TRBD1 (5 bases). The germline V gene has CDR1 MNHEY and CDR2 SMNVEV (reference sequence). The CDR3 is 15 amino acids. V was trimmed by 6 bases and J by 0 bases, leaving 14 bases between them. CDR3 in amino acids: CASSQDWGMNTEAFF. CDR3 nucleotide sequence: TGTGCCAGCAGCCAAGACTGGGGGATGAACACTGAAGCTTTCTTT.

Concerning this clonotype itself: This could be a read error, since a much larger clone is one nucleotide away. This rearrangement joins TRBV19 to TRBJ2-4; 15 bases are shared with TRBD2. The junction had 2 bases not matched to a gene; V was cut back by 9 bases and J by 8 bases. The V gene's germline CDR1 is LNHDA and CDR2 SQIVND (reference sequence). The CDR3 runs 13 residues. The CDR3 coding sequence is TGTGCCAGGAGGACTAGCGGGAGGGACATTCAGTACTTC. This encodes CARRTSGRDIQYF.

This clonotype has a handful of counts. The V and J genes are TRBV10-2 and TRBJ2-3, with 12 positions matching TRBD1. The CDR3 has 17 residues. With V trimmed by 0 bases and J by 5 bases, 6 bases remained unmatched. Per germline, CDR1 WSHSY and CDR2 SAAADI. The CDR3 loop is CASSESAGTGGRDTQYF. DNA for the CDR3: TGCGCCAGCAGTGAGTCCGCCGGGACAGGGGGCAGAGATACGCAGTATTTT.

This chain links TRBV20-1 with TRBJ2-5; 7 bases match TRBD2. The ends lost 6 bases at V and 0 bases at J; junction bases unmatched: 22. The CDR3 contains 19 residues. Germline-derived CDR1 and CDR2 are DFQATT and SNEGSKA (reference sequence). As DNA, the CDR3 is TGCAGTGCCCGAAACCCCCTATACTATGGCGGGAGATACCAAGAGACCCAGTACTTC. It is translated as CSARNPLYYGGRYQETQYF.

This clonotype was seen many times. CDR3 coding DNA: TGTGCCAGCAGACCATCAATACCGGGACAGGGGACAAATGAGCAGTTCTTC. Amino acid sequence: CASRPSIPGQGTNEQFF. The gene calls are TRBV12-3 or TRBV12-4 and TRBJ2-1; 10 bases line up with TRBD1. The V segment lost 6 bases and the J segment 7 bases; nucleotides outside the gene matches: 15. The CDR3 totals 17 residues.

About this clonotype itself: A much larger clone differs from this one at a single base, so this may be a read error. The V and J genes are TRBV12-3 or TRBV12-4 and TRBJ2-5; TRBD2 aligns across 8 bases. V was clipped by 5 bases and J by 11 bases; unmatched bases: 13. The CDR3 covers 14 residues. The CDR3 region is CASSPGLVPNEQYF. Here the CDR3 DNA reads TGTGCCAGCAGTCCGGGACTAGTGCCCAATGAGCAGTACTTC.

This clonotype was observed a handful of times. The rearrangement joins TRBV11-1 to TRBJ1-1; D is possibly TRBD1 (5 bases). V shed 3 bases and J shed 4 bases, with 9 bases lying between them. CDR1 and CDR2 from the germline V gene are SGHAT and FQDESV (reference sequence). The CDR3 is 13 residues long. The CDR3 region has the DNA TGTGCCAGCAGCTTGGGACCGGTCACTGAAGCTTTCTTT. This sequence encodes CASSLGPVTEAFF.

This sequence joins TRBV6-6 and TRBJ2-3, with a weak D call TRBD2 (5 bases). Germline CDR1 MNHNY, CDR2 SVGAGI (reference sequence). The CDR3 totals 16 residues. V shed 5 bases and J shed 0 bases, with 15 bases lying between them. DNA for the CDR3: TGTGCCAGCAGTGGCGGACCTTGGGAGAGCACAGATACGCAGTATTTT. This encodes CASSGGPWESTDTQYF.